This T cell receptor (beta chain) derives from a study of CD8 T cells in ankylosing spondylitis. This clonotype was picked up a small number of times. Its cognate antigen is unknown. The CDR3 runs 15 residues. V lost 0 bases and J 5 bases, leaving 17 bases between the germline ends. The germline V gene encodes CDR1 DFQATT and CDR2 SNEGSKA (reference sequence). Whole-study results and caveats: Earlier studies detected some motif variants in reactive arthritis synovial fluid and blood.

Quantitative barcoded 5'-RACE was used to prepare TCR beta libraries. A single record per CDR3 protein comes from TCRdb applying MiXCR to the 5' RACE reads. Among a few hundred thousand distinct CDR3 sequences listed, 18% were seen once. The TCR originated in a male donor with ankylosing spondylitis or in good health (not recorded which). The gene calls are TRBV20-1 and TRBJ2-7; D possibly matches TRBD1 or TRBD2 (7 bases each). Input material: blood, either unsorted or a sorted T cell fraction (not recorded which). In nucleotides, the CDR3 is TGCAGTGCTAGAGATCTAGGGGGCGGGAGCCACGAGCAGTACTTC. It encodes CSARDLGGGSHEQYF.